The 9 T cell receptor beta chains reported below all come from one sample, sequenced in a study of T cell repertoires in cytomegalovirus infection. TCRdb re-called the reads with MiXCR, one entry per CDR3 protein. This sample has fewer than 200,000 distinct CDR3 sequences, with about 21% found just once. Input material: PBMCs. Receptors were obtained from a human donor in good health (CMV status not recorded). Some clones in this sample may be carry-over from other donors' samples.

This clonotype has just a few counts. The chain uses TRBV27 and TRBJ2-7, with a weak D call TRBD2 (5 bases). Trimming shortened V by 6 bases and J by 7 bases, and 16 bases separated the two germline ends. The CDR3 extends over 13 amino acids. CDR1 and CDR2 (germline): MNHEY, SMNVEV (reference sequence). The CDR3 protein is CASSQGRRGEQYF. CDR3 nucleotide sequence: TGTGCCAGCAGCCAAGGACGGAGAGGGGAGCAGTACTTC.

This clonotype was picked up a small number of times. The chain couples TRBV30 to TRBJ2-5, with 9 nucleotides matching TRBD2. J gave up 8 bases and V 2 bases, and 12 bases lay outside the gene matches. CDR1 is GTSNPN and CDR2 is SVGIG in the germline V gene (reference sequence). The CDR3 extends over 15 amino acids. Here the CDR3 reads CAWSRGTSGYETQYF. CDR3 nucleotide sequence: TGTGCCTGGAGTAGAGGAACTAGCGGGTATGAAACCCAGTACTTC.

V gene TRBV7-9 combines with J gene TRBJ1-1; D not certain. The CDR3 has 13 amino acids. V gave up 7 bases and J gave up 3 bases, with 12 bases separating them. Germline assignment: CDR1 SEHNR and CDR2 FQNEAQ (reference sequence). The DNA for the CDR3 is TGTGCCAGCATTCGGCCCCGTCACACTGAAGCTTTCTTT. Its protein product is CASIRPRHTEAFF.

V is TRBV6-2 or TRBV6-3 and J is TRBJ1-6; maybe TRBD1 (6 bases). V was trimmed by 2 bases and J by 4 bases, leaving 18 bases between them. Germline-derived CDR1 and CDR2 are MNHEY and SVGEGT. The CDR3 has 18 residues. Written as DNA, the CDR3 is TGTGCCAGCAGTTACAACGTGCGGACAGAGAGATATAATTCACCCCTCCACTTT. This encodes CASSYNVRTERYNSPLHF.

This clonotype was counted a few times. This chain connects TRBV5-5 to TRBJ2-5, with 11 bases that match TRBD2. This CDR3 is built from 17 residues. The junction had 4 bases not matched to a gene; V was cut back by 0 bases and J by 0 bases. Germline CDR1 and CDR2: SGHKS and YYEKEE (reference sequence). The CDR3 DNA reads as TGTGCCAGCAGCTTGGCTAGCGGGAGGTTGTACCAAGAGACCCAGTACTTC. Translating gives CASSLASGRLYQETQYF.

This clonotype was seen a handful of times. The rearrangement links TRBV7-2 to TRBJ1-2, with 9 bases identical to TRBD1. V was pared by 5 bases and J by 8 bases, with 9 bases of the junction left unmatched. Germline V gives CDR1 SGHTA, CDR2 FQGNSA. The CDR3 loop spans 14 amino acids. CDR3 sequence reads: CASSIKQGALGYTF. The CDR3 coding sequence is TGTGCCAGCAGCATAAAACAGGGGGCGCTGGGCTACACCTTC.

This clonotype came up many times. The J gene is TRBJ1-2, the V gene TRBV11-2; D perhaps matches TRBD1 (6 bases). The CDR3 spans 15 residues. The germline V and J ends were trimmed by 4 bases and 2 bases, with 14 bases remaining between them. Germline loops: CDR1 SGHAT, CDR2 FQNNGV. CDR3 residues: CASSSHRDGNYGYTF. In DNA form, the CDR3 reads TGTGCCAGCAGCTCCCACAGGGATGGGAACTATGGCTACACCTTC.

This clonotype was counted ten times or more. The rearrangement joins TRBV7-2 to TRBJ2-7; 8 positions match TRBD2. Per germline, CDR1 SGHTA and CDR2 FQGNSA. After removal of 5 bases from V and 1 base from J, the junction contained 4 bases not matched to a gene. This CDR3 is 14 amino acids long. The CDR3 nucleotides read TGTGCCAGCAGCCCACTAGCGGCATCCTACGAGCAGTACTTC. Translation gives CASSPLAASYEQYF.

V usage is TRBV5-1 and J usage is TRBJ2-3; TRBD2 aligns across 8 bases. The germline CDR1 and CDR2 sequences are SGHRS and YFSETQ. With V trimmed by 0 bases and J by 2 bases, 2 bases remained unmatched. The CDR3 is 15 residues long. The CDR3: CASSLERGPTDTQYF. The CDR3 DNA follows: TGCGCCAGCAGCTTGGAGCGGGGGCCCACAGATACGCAGTATTTT. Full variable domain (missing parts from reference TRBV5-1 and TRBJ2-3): KAGVTQTPRYLIKTRGQQVTLSCSPISGHRSVSWYQQTPGQGLQFLFEYFSETQRNKGNFPGRFSGRQFSNSRSEMNVSTLELGDSALYLCASSLERGPTDTQYFGPGTRLTVL.